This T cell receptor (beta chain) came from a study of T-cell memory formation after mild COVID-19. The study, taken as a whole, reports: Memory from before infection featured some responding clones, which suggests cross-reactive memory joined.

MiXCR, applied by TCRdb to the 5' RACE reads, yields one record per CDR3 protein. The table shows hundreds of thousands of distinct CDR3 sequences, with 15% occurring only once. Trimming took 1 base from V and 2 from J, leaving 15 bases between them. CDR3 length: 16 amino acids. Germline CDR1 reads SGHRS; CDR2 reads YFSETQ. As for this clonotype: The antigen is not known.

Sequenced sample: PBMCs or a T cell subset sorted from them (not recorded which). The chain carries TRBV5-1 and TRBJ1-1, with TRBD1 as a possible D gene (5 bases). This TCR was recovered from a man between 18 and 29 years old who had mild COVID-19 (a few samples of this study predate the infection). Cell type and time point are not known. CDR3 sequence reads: CASSLNYRDLNTEAFF. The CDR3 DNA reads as TGCGCCAGCAGCTTGAACTACCGGGACCTAAACACTGAAGCTTTCTTT.